The T cell receptor (beta chain) described here comes from a study of shared clonotypes between healthy human individuals. General study points: Generation probability values for non-shared clonotypes were lower than those for clonotypes shared by all four donors.

CD4+ cells yielded CD45RA+ naive and CD45RA-negative memory subsets. A remark on this clone: Its antigen is unidentified.

Germline assignment: CDR1 MNHNS and CDR2 SASEGT. The germline V and J ends were trimmed by 7 bases and 3 bases, with 17 bases remaining between them. The CDR3 is made up of 15 amino acids. Original analysis: Filtering differed because ImmunoSEQ produced junction-only sequences that carried no quality scores. Assay used: immunoSEQ multiplex PCR; TCRdb lists only in-frame clones, some missing. The V and J calls and clone size were taken over from that table, and D and trimming were inferred from the DNA. Of about 1.1 million clones listed, roughly 74% are singletons. This clonotype originated in a man between 18 and 35 years old in good health. Some clones in this sample may be carry-over from other donors' samples. Sequenced input: memory CD4+ T cells from PBMCs. As to subset: CD45RA-negative fraction. This chain connects TRBV6-1 to TRBJ2-3; either TRBD1 or TRBD2 may supply D (5 bases each). CDR3 in DNA: TGTGCCAGCACCCCGTTCCGGGACCTTACAGATACGCAGTATTTT. Its protein is CASTPFRDLTDTQYF.